The 14 T cell receptor beta chains below all came from one sample that was sequenced in a study of early T cells in non-severe SARS-CoV-2 infection. TCRdb reanalysed the 5' RACE reads using MiXCR and keeps one entry per CDR3 protein. The table has 65,000 to 70,000 distinct CDR3 sequences, 11% seen once; the top ten hold 6.4%. Sample: whole blood. These receptors were obtained from an adult who was a healthcare worker with PCR-confirmed SARS-CoV-2 infection or an uninfected control (not recorded which).

The chain combines TRBV5-1 with TRBJ1-1; 7 nucleotides align to TRBD1. The CDR3 sequence is 12 residues long. The germline gives CDR1 SGHRS, CDR2 YFSETQ. J gave up 5 bases and V 4 bases, and 2 bases lay outside the gene matches. The CDR3 sequence is CASSLQGTEAFF. DNA for the CDR3: TGCGCCAGCAGCCTACAGGGGACTGAAGCTTTCTTT.

This clonotype appeared a few times. The V gene is TRBV7-9, the J gene TRBJ2-1; no clear D. This CDR3 has 13 residues. CDR1 is SEHNR, CDR2 FQNEAQ, per germline (reference sequence). V lost 2 bases and J lost 12, with 14 bases in between. The CDR3 sequence: CASSLRSPGGQFF. DNA for the CDR3: TGTGCCAGCAGCTTAAGGTCACCCGGTGGGCAGTTCTTC. Complete variable domain (other parts from reference TRBV7-9 and TRBJ2-1): DTGVSQNPRHKITKRGQNVTFRCDPISEHNRLYWYRQTLGQGPEFLTYFQNEAQLEKSRLLSDRFSAERPKGSFSTLEIQRTEQGDSAMYLCASSLRSPGGQFFGPGTRLTVL.

This chain uses TRBV5-1 with TRBJ2-7; a possible D gene is TRBD2 (6 bases). Germline V CDR1 and CDR2: SGHRS, YFSETQ. The length of the CDR3 is 16 residues. V dropped 1 base and J dropped 4 bases, with 18 bases sitting between them. The CDR3 coding sequence is TGCGCCAGCAGCTTGACGGGGGACGCGATCCTGTACGAGCAGTACTTC. Amino acids: CASSLTGDAILYEQYF.

The J gene is TRBJ2-7, the V gene TRBV7-9; D unclear. Trimming took 3 bases from V and 0 from J, leaving 9 bases between them. This CDR3 is 14 amino acids long. Germline V gene sequence: CDR1 SEHNR, CDR2 FQNEAQ (reference sequence). The DNA of the CDR3 is TGTGCCAGCAGCTTGGCCGGAACCTCCTACGAGCAGTACTTC. Protein product: CASSLAGTSYEQYF.

This clonotype was seen a few times. This chain joins TRBV28 and TRBJ2-3, with 11 bases fitting TRBD1. V lost 9 bases, J lost 8 bases, and 7 bases stayed unmatched. Germline CDR1 is MDHEN and CDR2 is SYDVKM. This CDR3 has 13 residues. This chain's CDR3 is CASRTGGDGTQYF. In DNA form, the CDR3 reads TGTGCCAGTCGGACAGGGGGCGATGGTACGCAGTATTTT.

This clonotype was detected many times. This chain links TRBV6-5 with TRBJ2-1, with 8 bases fitting TRBD2. J was trimmed by 5 bases and V by 7 bases; bases with no gene match: 13. The CDR3 has 16 amino acids. The germline V gene has CDR1 MNHEY and CDR2 SVGAGI. The CDR3, as DNA: TGTGCCAGCAAACCCCCACCGGGAGGGGAGGACAATGAGCAGTTCTTC. Its protein product is CASKPPPGGEDNEQFF.

This clonotype was detected many times. This chain uses TRBV28 with TRBJ1-6, with 7 bases matching TRBD1. The germline V gene has CDR1 MDHEN and CDR2 SYDVKM. The CDR3 spans 13 residues. J lost 7 bases, V lost 8 bases, and 5 bases had no gene match. CDR3 sequence reads: CASSRDSNSPLHF. CDR3 in DNA: TGTGCCAGCTCTCGGGACAGCAATTCACCCCTCCACTTT.

The sample holds many counts of this clonotype. The chain uses TRBV12-3 or TRBV12-4 and TRBJ2-7, with D possibly matching TRBD1 (6 bases). The CDR3 runs 13 residues. With 1 base removed from V and 5 bases from J, the gap between germline ends came to 9 bases. CDR3 coding DNA: TGTGCCAGCAGTTTAGGGGACACTGACGAGCAGTACTTC. Encoded protein: CASSLGDTDEQYF.

This chain uses TRBV6-6 with TRBJ2-2; D unresolved. The ends were cut back, 0 bases at V and 2 bases at J, with 13 bases in the middle. CDR3 size: 17 residues. CDR1 and CDR2 from the germline V gene are MNHNY and SVGAGI (reference sequence). CDR3 protein: CASSYSEAAANTGELFF. As DNA, the CDR3 is TGTGCCAGCAGTTACTCCGAGGCGGCGGCAAACACCGGGGAGCTGTTTTTT.

This clonotype has at least ten counts. This chain connects TRBV29-1 to TRBJ2-4; the D gene is possibly TRBD2 (5 bases). CDR3 length equals 13 residues. V lost 6 bases and J lost 8, with 17 bases in between. Germline loops: CDR1 SQVTM, CDR2 ANQGSEA. The DNA for the CDR3 is TGCAGCGTCGACCAGAGCGGCTCAGACATTCAGTACTTC. Amino acids: CSVDQSGSDIQYF.

This clonotype was detected only a few times. The rearrangement links TRBV18 to TRBJ2-1, with 8 bases that match TRBD2. CDR1 is KGHSH and CDR2 is LQKENI in the germline V gene. The CDR3 loop spans 17 amino acids. V was clipped by 3 bases and J by 5 bases; unmatched bases: 12. CDR3 DNA: TGTGCCAGCTCACCTTCTGCGGGAGGCCCCAATGACAATGAGCAGTTCTTC. Its protein product is CASSPSAGGPNDNEQFF.

This clonotype was recorded at least ten times. The J gene is TRBJ1-6, the V gene TRBV12-3 or TRBV12-4, with D uncertain. The V end was cut by 3 bases, the J end by 2 bases, with 11 bases between. The CDR3 loop spans 16 amino acids. CDR3 sequence reads: CASSFFGDPYNSPLHF. The CDR3 DNA reads TGTGCCAGCAGTTTTTTCGGTGATCCCTATAATTCACCCCTCCACTTT.

This clonotype was counted a few times. The chain employs TRBV20-1 and TRBJ2-3; D is tentatively TRBD1 or TRBD2 (6 bases each). V shed 5 bases and J shed 5 bases, with 17 bases lying between them. Germline V gene data show CDR1 as DFQATT and CDR2 as SNEGSKA (reference sequence). The length of the CDR3 is 14 residues. CDR3 sequence reads: CSAATVEGEDTQYF. CDR3 nucleotide sequence: TGCAGTGCTGCAACAGTGGAGGGGGAAGATACGCAGTATTTT.

This clonotype has a handful of counts. The chain links TRBV19 to TRBJ2-4; 8 bases match TRBD1. The CDR3 covers 16 residues. Germline V gene data show CDR1 as LNHDA and CDR2 as SQIVND (reference sequence). V lost 5 bases to trimming and J lost 6 bases; unmatched junction nucleotides: 12. The CDR3 DNA sequence: TGTGCCAGTAGTTTCGGACAGGGAGGAACCACAAACATTCAGTACTTC. Its protein product is CASSFGQGGTTNIQYF. Based on the CDR3 plus reference TRBV19 and TRBJ2-4, the full variable domain is DGGITQSPKYLFRKEGQNVTLSCEQNLNHDAMYWYRQDPGQGLRLIYYSQIVNDFQKGDIAEGYSVSREKKESFPLTVTSAQKNPTAFYLCASSFGQGGTTNIQYFGAGTRLSVL.